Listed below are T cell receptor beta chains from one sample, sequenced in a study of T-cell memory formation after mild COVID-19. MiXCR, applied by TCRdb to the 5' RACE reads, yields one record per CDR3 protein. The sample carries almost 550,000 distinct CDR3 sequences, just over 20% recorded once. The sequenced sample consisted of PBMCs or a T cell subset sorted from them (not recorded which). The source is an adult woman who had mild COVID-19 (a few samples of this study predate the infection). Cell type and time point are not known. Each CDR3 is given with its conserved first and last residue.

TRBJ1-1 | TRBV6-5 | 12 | CASSYSTGPEFF
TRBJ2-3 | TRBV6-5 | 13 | CASRSGLTPTQYF
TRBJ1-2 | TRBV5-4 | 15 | CASSAPQGKDYGYTF
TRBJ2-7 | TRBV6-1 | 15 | CASSEGALGPYEQYF
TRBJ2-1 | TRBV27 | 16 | CASSRATGAPYNEQFF
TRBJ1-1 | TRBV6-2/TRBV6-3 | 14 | CASERGGVGTEAFF
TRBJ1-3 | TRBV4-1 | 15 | CASSQAGGSGNTIYF
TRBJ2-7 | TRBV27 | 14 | CASSLLPGQGEQYF
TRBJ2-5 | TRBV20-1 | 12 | CSALTRIETQYF
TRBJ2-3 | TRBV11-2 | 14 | CASSLTWSTDTQYF
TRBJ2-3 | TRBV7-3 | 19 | CASSLRISGLAGVTDTQYF
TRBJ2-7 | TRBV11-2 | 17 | CASSLGTSGRAVHEQYF
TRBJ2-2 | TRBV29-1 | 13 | CSVGQGSTGELFF
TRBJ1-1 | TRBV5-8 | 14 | CASSLAQGITEAFF
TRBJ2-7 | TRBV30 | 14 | CAWNGGPWSYEQYF
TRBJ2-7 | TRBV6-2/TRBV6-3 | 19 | CASSYSGLAGAPGVYEQYF
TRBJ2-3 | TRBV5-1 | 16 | CASSRMGGGAPDTQYF
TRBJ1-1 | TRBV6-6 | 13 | CASLRDLNTEAFF
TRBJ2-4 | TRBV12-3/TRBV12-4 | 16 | CASSLAGQRAKNIQYF
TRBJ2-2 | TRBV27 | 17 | CASTLSYGTDNTGELFF
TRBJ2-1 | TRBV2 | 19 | CASSGRIDVGTSPYNEQFF
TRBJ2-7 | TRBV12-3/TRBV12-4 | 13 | CASSLNTAYEQYF
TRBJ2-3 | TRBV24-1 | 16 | CATSDLEGLSTDTQYF
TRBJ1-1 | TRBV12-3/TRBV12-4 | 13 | CASSSGSHTEAFF
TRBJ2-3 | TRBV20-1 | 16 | CSASPGRGGGPDTQYF
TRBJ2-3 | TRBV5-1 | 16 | CASSLGGGASTDTQYF
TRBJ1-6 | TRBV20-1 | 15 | CSIRTNGRSNSPLHF
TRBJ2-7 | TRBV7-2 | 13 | CASRGVTPYEQYF
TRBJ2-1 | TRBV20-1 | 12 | CSARRMGGEQFF
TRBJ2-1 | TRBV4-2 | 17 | CASSPTTSGGSYNEQFF